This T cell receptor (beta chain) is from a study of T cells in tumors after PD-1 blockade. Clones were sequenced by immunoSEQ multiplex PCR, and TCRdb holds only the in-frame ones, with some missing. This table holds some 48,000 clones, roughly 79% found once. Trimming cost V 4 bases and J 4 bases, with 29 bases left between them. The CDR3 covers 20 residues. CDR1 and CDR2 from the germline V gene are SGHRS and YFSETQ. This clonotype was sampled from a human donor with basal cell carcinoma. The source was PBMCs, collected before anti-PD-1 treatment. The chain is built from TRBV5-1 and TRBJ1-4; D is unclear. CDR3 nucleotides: TGCGCCAGCAGCCCTGAAGCAGGCCAATCCACACTCGCATTTAATGAAAAACTGTTTTTT. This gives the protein CASSPEAGQSTLAFNEKLFF.